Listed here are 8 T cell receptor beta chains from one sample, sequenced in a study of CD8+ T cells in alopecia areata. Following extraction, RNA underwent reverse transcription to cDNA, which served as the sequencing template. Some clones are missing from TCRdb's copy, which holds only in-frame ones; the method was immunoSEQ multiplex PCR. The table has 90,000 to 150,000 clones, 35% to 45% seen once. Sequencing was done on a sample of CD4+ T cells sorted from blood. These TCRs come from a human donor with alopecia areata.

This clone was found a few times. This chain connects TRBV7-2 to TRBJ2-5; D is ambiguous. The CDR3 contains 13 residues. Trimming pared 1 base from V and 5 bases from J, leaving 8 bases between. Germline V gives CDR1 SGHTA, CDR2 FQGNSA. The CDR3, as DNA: TGTGCCAGCAGCTTAGGGGCCTTGGAGACCCAGTACTTC. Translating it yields CASSLGALETQYF.

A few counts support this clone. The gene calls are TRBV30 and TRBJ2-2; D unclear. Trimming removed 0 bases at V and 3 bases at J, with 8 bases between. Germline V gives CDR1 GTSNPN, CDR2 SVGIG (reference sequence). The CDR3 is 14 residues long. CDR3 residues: CAWSVGQYTGELFF. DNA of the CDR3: TGTGCCTGGAGTGTAGGCCAGTACACCGGGGAGCTGTTTTTT.

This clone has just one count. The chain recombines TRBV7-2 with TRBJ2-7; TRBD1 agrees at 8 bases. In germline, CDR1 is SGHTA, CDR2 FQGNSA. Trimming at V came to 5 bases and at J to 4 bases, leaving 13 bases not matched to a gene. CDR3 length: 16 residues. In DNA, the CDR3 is TGTGCCAGCAGCGACACTAGGGGGACAGGAGAGTACGAGCAGTACTTC. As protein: CASSDTRGTGEYEQYF.

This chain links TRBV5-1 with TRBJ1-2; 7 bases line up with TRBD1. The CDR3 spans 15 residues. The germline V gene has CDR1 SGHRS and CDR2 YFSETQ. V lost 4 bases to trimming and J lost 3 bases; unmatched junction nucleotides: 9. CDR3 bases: TGCGCCAGCAGCAAGACCACCGGGACAGACTATGGCTACACCTTC. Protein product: CASSKTTGTDYGYTF.

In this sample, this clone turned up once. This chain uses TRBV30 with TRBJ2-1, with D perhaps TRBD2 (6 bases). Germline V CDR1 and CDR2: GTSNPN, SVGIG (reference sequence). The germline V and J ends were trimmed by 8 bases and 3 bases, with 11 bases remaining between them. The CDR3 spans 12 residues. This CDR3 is CAAGGFYNEQFF. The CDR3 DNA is TGTGCCGCAGGAGGGTTCTACAATGAGCAGTTCTTC.

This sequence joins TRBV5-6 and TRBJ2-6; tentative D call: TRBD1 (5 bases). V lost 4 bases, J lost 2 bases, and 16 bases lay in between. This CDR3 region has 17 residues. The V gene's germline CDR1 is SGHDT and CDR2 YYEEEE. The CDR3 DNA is TGTGCCAGCAGCCAGGGCAGACTCCTCACTGGGGCCAACGTCCTGACTTTC. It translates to CASSQGRLLTGANVLTF.

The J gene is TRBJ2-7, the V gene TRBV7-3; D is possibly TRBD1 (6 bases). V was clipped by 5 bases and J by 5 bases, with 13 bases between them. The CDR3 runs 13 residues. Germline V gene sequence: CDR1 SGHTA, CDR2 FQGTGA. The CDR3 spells CASSRSRGHEQYF. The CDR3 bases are TGTGCCAGCAGCCGAAGCAGGGGTCACGAGCAGTACTTC.

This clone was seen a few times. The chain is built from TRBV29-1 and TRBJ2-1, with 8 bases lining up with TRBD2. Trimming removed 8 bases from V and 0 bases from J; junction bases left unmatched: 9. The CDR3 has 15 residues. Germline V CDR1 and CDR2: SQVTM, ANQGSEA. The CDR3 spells CSTLRGASSYNEQFF. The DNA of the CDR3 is TGCAGCACCCTGCGGGGGGCCAGCTCCTACAATGAGCAGTTCTTC.